This TCR beta chain was sequenced for a study of blood T cell repertoires in COVID-19. Germline V CDR1 and CDR2: PRHDT, FYEKMQ (reference sequence). The CDR3 is 16 residues long. Trimming at V came to 5 bases and at J to 7 bases, leaving 12 bases not matched to a gene. Seattle's cohort entered during active infection and was followed longitudinally. Authors' processing steps: Reference gene primer amplification gave estimated nucleated cell counts. Generated by immunoSEQ multiplex PCR, the TCRdb table keeps only in-frame clones and is missing some. V and J calls and clone size follow that table, whereas D and trimming were derived from the DNA. Among around 370,000 clones listed, around nine tenths were seen once.

This chain joins TRBV13 and TRBJ2-1; 9 bases match TRBD2. The TCR originated in a woman aged 70-85 years with COVID-19, enrolled during active disease. Sequenced sample: peripheral blood. CDR3 loop: CASSPSRRGGRNEQFF. The CDR3, as DNA: TGTGCCAGCAGCCCGTCTCGGCGGGGGGGCCGGAATGAGCAGTTCTTC.